This T cell receptor (beta chain) derives from a study of response to subunit inactivated influenza vaccine. The count of this clonotype is one. A single record per CDR3 protein comes from TCRdb applying MiXCR to the RT-PCR reads. Of approximately 500,000 distinct CDR3 sequences listed, roughly 25% are singletons. CDR1 and CDR2 from the germline V gene are DFQATT and SNEGSKA (reference sequence). The V and J ends lost 2 bases and 9 bases respectively, with 8 bases between them. The CDR3 is 11 residues long. These data were also filed under a second study, of T cells expressing NK-cell markers. From that paper: Making the TCR beta cDNA relied on 5'RACE template switching with UMIs. All TCR beta repertoires analysed originated from sorted CD3+CD56+NKG2C+, CD3+CD56+NKG2C- and CD3+CD56-NKG2C+ T cells. Seven sequenced donors out of eight were HCMV-seropositive, one seronegative.

The source was CD4+ T cells sorted from PBMCs, collected about 12 days after vaccination. The receptor's source is a man aged 50-60 years who received an inactivated influenza vaccine. This chain links TRBV20-1 with TRBJ2-1; unclear D gene. The CDR3 coding sequence is TGCAGTGCTAGAAGAGCAAGTGAGCAGTTCTTC. Protein: CSARRASEQFF.